The following is a T cell receptor beta chain sequence with its context. This clone has a single count. Its antigen is not yet known. No much larger clone is present one base from it, and per-base qualities are unavailable. CD8 naive samples consisted of CD45RO-negative cells that were positively selected for CCR7, yielding a CD45RA+CCR7+ population without TemRA cells. The donors were healthy, HIV-negative adults with no recently reported acute infections or vaccinations. All donors were Caucasian adults living in Nashville, Tennessee, USA. Blood was collected by leukapheresis, and PBMCs were isolated by Ficoll-Histopaque density gradient centrifugation and then cryopreserved in liquid nitrogen vapor phase. Purity and quantity of every magnetically sorted T cell population were checked by analytical flow cytometry. Genomic DNA was isolated from each sorted fraction and quantified by UV absorbance on a Nanodrop 2000c.

The data stem from a study of shared clonotypes between healthy human individuals (dated by TCRdb to 2020 to 2022). As for the study more broadly: Three men and a couple of women, aged 18 to 49 years, made up the cohort. For each donor, CD4 naive and CD4 memory were each run on three plates, CD8 naive on two plates, and CD8 memory on one plate. The study deeply sequenced blood TCR repertoires of roughly five healthy adults to estimate repertoire size and the extent of clonotype sharing between individuals. To increase sequencing depth and limit assay-specific biases, TCR repertoire library preparation and sequencing were carried out by different laboratories using diverse techniques. Leukapheresis yielded between about 0.9 and 8.9 billion PBMCs per donor.

Results the study describes overall, beyond this receptor: Pairwise subsampling indicated that sequencing depth was expected to affect the degree of clonotype sharing among donors. When a handful of donors were compared, the shared fraction of clonotypes was about 5.2% for naive CD4, 3.5% for naive CD8, 2% to 2.5% for memory CD4, and approximately 0.4% for memory CD8. Even with the large sequencing depth, rarefaction of the sorted-subset datasets indicated that sequencing was incomplete. Compared with non-shared clonotypes, clonotypes shared by all four sorted-subset donors had higher generation probabilities. Because the study included only a small number of donors, the genetic and exposure-history diversity represented was limited. Only blood was sampled, and tissue TCR repertoires likely differ from those in blood. Estimated clonotype richness was generally larger for naive than for memory subsets.

Using the deep immunoSEQ assay, multiplex PCR amplified TCR CDR3 regions from genomic DNA. Extracted genomic DNA from each cell subset was spread evenly across all wells of several immunoSEQ 96-well plates, with each plate serving as a replicate. Each replicate PCR for sorted subsets received around 0.2 ug genomic DNA, equal to roughly 33,000 T cell genomes. The purified libraries were quantified using a Qubit 3.0 fluorometer, sized with a Bioanalyzer 2100, and then quantified again using the KAPA Library Quantification kit. Every immunoSEQ 96-well plate was sequenced on a separate single-read 150-cycle Illumina NextSeq 550 flow cell. From the authors' description of their analysis: The immunoSEQ output contained only junctional sequences without quality scores, so filtering could not match that applied to full-length reads. To assign V/J genes and CDR3, sequences were annotated against IMGT germline references using PyIR, a Python wrapper for IgBLAST v1.9. Any read was removed if the V/J assignment was weak (E-value above 1e-6), the CDR3 was missing, or the read contained stop codons, out-of-frame junctions, or ambiguous translated residues. V3J clonotypes were defined as sequences sharing the same inferred V gene, J gene, and CDR3 amino acid sequence. Percentage overlap between repertoires was computed as shared unique clonotypes divided by the size of the smaller repertoire. Three approaches were used to assess repertoire richness: RTK rarefaction, the Chao1 estimator, and Recon v2.1 estimates of unobserved clonotypes. For all TCRbeta clonotypes obtained by the gDNA method from four donors, generation probabilities were computed with OLGA. What TCRdb holds here is the immuneACCESS table cut down to in-frame rearrangements. Part of the clones is not present; checked against another copy, under half of the missing clones reflect an unresolved V gene, and the others are unexplained. That table furnishes V, J and clone size, whereas the DNA furnished D and trimming. In this sample the table shows about 2.1 million clones, 80% to 95% of which occur a single time. About 1.7% of the sample is in the top ten clones.

The specimen sequenced was naive CD8+ T cells from PBMCs. What this sample's cell subset or site label stands for: CD45RA+CCR7+. The clonotype originates from a young man in good health. Some clones in this sample may be carry-over from other donors' samples.

Here the CDR3 is given as CASSPRDGTTYEQYF. The sequence in DNA is TGTGCCAGCAGCCCCCGGGACGGAACTACCTACGAGCAGTACTTC. The rearrangement combines TRBV9 with TRBJ2-7; the D gene may be TRBD1 or TRBD2, since each aligns over 5 bases. V sheds 4 bases and J sheds 2 bases, leaving 16 bases between their ends. From cysteine to phenylalanine, the CDR3 is 15 amino acids long. Solely the CDR3 DNA is kept, with 45 bases framed from the first base. CDR1 and CDR2, looked up from the germline V gene, are SGDLS and YYNGEE.